One sample yielded the 14 T cell receptor beta chains listed below, sequenced in a study of cytomegalovirus exposure and HLA in healthy donors. With 60 Vbeta and 13 Jbeta primers, the PCR was carried out. TCRdb's copy holds only in-frame clones and misses some; the assay was immunoSEQ multiplex PCR. The sample lists 200,000 to 250,000 clones; roughly 80% were seen once. The specimen was PBMCs. These receptors originate from a man aged 50 to 59 in good health and CMV-seronegative.

The rearrangement uses TRBV7-6 and TRBJ1-2; the D is unclear. CDR3 length: 16 residues. Germline values: CDR1 SGHVS, CDR2 FNYEAQ. V was shortened by 1 base and J by 1 base, with 13 bases between the two germline ends. The CDR3 DNA reads TGTGCCAGCAGCTTAGAAACGGCGGGGAATAACTATGGCTACACCTTC. As protein: CASSLETAGNNYGYTF.

The chain recombines TRBV5-4 with TRBJ2-5; D might be TRBD1 (6 bases). This CDR3 has 14 residues. V was cut by 4 bases and J by 1 base, with 11 bases left in between. CDR1 and CDR2 from the germline V gene are SGHNT and YYREEE (reference sequence). CDR3 residues: CASSPGQLQETQYF. In DNA, the CDR3 is TGTGCCAGCAGCCCTGGACAGCTCCAAGAGACCCAGTACTTC.

This chain connects TRBV7-3 to TRBJ1-5, with 11 nucleotides matching TRBD1. CDR1 is SGHTA and CDR2 is FQGTGA in the germline V gene. The ends lost 3 bases at V and 2 bases at J; junction bases unmatched: 9. This CDR3 region has 18 residues. The DNA for the CDR3 is TGTGCCAGCAGCTTTTACTGGACAGGGGGCGTCGGCAATCAGCCCCAGCATTTT. Its translation is CASSFYWTGGVGNQPQHF. Variable domain in full (rest from reference TRBV7-3 and TRBJ1-5): GAGVSQTPSNKVTEKGKYVELRCDPISGHTALYWYRQSLGQGPEFLIYFQGTGAADDSGLPNDRFFAVRPEGSVSTLKIQRTERGDSAVYLCASSFYWTGGVGNQPQHFGDGTRLSIL.

The chain uses TRBV6-5 and TRBJ2-7; the match to TRBD1 covers 7 bases. Losses at the gene ends were 7 bases for V and 1 base for J; bases not matched to a gene: 7. The length of the CDR3 is 14 residues. Germline lookup yields CDR1 MNHEY and CDR2 SVGAGI. The CDR3 loop is CASKRGQLSYEQYF. CDR3 nucleotide sequence: TGTGCCAGCAAAAGGGGGCAGCTATCCTACGAGCAGTACTTC.

The rearrangement uses TRBV27 and TRBJ2-7; 8 bases line up with TRBD1. Per the germline V gene, CDR1 is MNHEY and CDR2 is SMNVEV (reference sequence). The CDR3 runs to 14 residues. With 6 bases clipped from V and 7 bases from J, the junction kept 11 bases outside the gene matches. As DNA, the CDR3 is TGTGCCAGCAGCCCCGGACAGGGAATGAGGGAGCAGTACTTC. Protein product: CASSPGQGMREQYF.

This chain links TRBV27 with TRBJ2-7, with TRBD1 matching over 7 bases. The germline gives CDR1 MNHEY, CDR2 SMNVEV (reference sequence). CDR3 size: 14 residues. Losses at the gene ends were 5 bases for V and 3 bases for J; bases not matched to a gene: 7. CDR3 sequence reads: CASSPLTGYYEQYF. DNA of the CDR3: TGTGCCAGCAGTCCCCTGACAGGGTACTACGAGCAGTACTTC.

The V and J genes are TRBV5-1 and TRBJ2-1; no firm D call. Deletions cut 4 bases from V and 5 bases from J, with 13 bases between. Germline CDR1 is SGHRS and CDR2 is YFSETQ. This CDR3 is built from 14 residues. The CDR3 spells CASSLYPGNNEQFF. In nucleotides, the CDR3 is TGCGCCAGCAGCCTCTATCCAGGAAACAATGAGCAGTTCTTC.

This sequence joins TRBV28 and TRBJ2-7; D perhaps matches TRBD1 (6 bases). CDR3 length equals 14 residues. Germline CDR1 is MDHEN and CDR2 is SYDVKM. V lost 4 bases and J lost 3, with 13 bases in between. CDR3 in DNA: TGTGCCAGCAGTTCTCCGCCGGGACACTACGAGCAGTACTTC. It specifies CASSSPPGHYEQYF. The variable domain in full, completed from reference TRBV28 and TRBJ2-7, reads DVKVTQSSRYLVKRTGEKVFLECVQDMDHENMFWYRQDPGLGLRLIYFSYDVKMKEKGDIPEGYSVSREKKERFSLILESASTNQTSMYLCASSSPPGHYEQYFGPGTRLTVT.

This sequence joins TRBV29-1 and TRBJ2-7; a possible D gene is TRBD2 (6 bases). CDR1 is SQVTM, CDR2 ANQGSEA, per germline. V lost 6 bases, J lost 5 bases, and 17 bases lay in between. CDR3 length: 13 amino acids. The CDR3 spells CSVRFREWHEQYF. The CDR3, as DNA: TGCAGCGTGCGGTTCCGGGAGTGGCACGAGCAGTACTTC.

This chain uses TRBV28 with TRBJ2-7; 11 bases fit TRBD2. Germline V lookup: CDR1 MDHEN, CDR2 SYDVKM. The CDR3 totals 17 residues. V dropped 6 bases and J dropped 3; count of bases not matched to a gene: 13. CDR3 DNA: TGTGCCAGCAGCTTCGAAGGGCAACTAGCGGGAGTCTACGAGCAGTACTTC. It codes for CASSFEGQLAGVYEQYF.

This rearrangement joins TRBV28 to TRBJ2-3; the match to TRBD1 covers 8 bases. Unmatched junction bases numbered 8, after V lost 8 bases and J lost 4 bases. The germline CDR1 and CDR2 sequences are MDHEN and SYDVKM. The CDR3 runs 14 residues. The CDR3: CASAGQGYPDTQYF. The CDR3 region has the DNA TGTGCCAGCGCTGGACAGGGTTACCCAGATACGCAGTATTTT.

The chain employs TRBV7-8 and TRBJ2-1, with 7 positions matching TRBD2. CDR3 length equals 15 residues. Germline V lookup: CDR1 SGHVS, CDR2 FQNEAQ. After removal of 0 bases from V and 6 bases from J, the junction contained 5 bases not matched to a gene. The CDR3 region has the DNA TGTGCCAGCAGCTTAGCCGAACTAGCGAGCAATGAGCAGTTCTTC. As protein: CASSLAELASNEQFF.

This chain links TRBV25-1 with TRBJ2-5, with 7 nucleotides matching TRBD2. Germline CDR1 reads MGHDK; CDR2 reads SYGVNS. V trimming: 4 bases; J trimming: 1 base; junction bases outside the gene matches: 6. The CDR3 contains 15 residues. CDR3 residues: CASSGPGTTQETQYF. CDR3 sequence (DNA): TGTGCCAGCAGTGGACCCGGGACTACCCAAGAGACCCAGTACTTC.

The chain uses TRBV27 and TRBJ2-2; D perhaps matches TRBD2 (6 bases). Trimming removed 0 bases at V and 4 bases at J, with 6 bases between. CDR3 length equals 14 residues. Germline lookup yields CDR1 MNHEY and CDR2 SMNVEV (reference sequence). CDR3 in amino acids: CASSLSGGTGELFF. For the CDR3, the DNA is TGTGCCAGCAGTTTATCGGGGGGCACCGGGGAGCTGTTTTTT.